The rows below give T cell receptor beta chains drawn from one sample of a study of T cell responses to AZD1222 COVID-19 vaccine. Repertoires were generated with immunoSEQ multiplex PCR, while TCRdb's copy carries only in-frame clones and drops some. The sample consists of about 120,000 clones, 75% to 95% of them appearing once. The source material was peripheral blood, sampled on day 0 of AZD1222 vaccination. The receptors shown here come from an adult in good health. Both conserved end residues are part of each CDR3. A D gene is named only where the DNA matches it firmly. Size is omitted from some rows. Given values are once, few, many or a class for expanded clones.

j_gene: TRBJ1-2; v_gene: TRBV18; d_gene: TRBD1; abundance: NA; CDR3aa: CASSPGDSLFYGYTF; CDR3nt: TGTGCCAGCTCACCAGGGGACAGCCTGTTCTATGGCTACACCTTC
j_gene: TRBJ2-4; v_gene: TRBV5-1; d_gene: NA; abundance: NA; CDR3aa: CASSLGQYPNIQYF; CDR3nt: TGCGCCAGCAGCTTGGGTCAGTATCCAAACATTCAGTACTTC
j_gene: TRBJ1-6; v_gene: TRBV12-5; d_gene: TRBD1; abundance: NA; CDR3aa: CASGLVLQGGNSPLHF; CDR3nt: TGTGCTAGTGGTTTGGTACTACAGGGGGGTAATTCACCCCTCCACTTT
j_gene: TRBJ1-4; v_gene: TRBV6-4; d_gene: TRBD1; abundance: NA; CDR3aa: CATDRVPPGEKLFF; CDR3nt: TGTGCTACGGACAGGGTCCCTCCCGGCGAAAAACTGTTTTTT
j_gene: TRBJ1-5; v_gene: TRBV15; d_gene: NA; abundance: NA; CDR3aa: CATSRDLGVGQPQHF; CDR3nt: TGTGCCACCAGCAGAGATCTCGGGGTGGGCCAGCCCCAGCATTTT
j_gene: TRBJ2-1; v_gene: TRBV7-2; d_gene: NA; abundance: many; CDR3aa: CASSLVGYNEQFF; CDR3nt: TGTGCCAGCAGCTTAGTGGGTTACAATGAGCAGTTCTTC
j_gene: TRBJ1-4; v_gene: TRBV7-9; d_gene: NA; abundance: NA; CDR3aa: CASSPVEGVVEKLFF; CDR3nt: TGTGCCAGCAGCCCGGTAGAGGGGGTGGTTGAAAAACTGTTTTTT
j_gene: TRBJ2-7; v_gene: TRBV3-1/TRBV3-2; d_gene: TRBD1; abundance: NA; CDR3aa: CASSQTGTQQYF; CDR3nt: TGTGCCAGCAGCCAGACAGGGACCCAGCAGTACTTC
j_gene: TRBJ1-1; v_gene: TRBV30; d_gene: NA; abundance: NA; CDR3aa: CAWSRVVNTEAFF; CDR3nt: TGTGCCTGGAGTAGGGTAGTGAACACTGAAGCTTTCTTT
j_gene: TRBJ1-5; v_gene: TRBV7-3; d_gene: TRBD1; abundance: NA; CDR3aa: CASSLRQDRGNQPQHF; CDR3nt: TGTGCCAGCAGCTTAAGGCAGGACAGGGGAAATCAGCCCCAGCATTTT
j_gene: TRBJ2-7; v_gene: TRBV15; d_gene: NA; abundance: NA; CDR3aa: CATSADLTYEQYF; CDR3nt: TGTGCCACCAGCGCGGACCTCACCTACGAGCAGTACTTC
j_gene: TRBJ2-3; v_gene: TRBV2; d_gene: NA; abundance: NA; CDR3aa: CASSENWVGDTQYF; CDR3nt: TGTGCCAGCAGTGAGAACTGGGTCGGAGATACGCAGTATTTT
j_gene: TRBJ2-1; v_gene: TRBV5-6; d_gene: TRBD2; abundance: NA; CDR3aa: CASSFRTSGRVPYNEQFF; CDR3nt: TGTGCCAGCAGCTTTAGGACTAGCGGGAGGGTCCCCTACAATGAGCAGTTCTTC
j_gene: TRBJ2-3; v_gene: TRBV28; d_gene: TRBD2; abundance: NA; CDR3aa: CASSSSGRASQYF; CDR3nt: TGTGCCAGCAGTTCTAGCGGGAGGGCTTCGCAGTATTTT
j_gene: TRBJ2-7; v_gene: TRBV12-3/TRBV12-4; d_gene: TRBD2; abundance: NA; CDR3aa: CASSSGGSHEQYF; CDR3nt: TGTGCCAGCAGTTCTGGCGGGAGTCACGAGCAGTACTTC
j_gene: TRBJ2-1; v_gene: TRBV19; d_gene: TRBD1; abundance: many; CDR3aa: CASSVGTGKNEQFF; CDR3nt: TGTGCCAGTAGTGTCGGGACAGGGAAGAATGAGCAGTTCTTC
j_gene: TRBJ2-1; v_gene: TRBV24-1; d_gene: TRBD1; abundance: NA; CDR3aa: CATQGTTGVGEQFF; CDR3nt: TGTGCCACCCAGGGAACCACAGGGGTTGGTGAGCAGTTCTTC
j_gene: TRBJ1-2; v_gene: TRBV28; d_gene: TRBD1; abundance: NA; CDR3aa: CASSRTGNGYTF; CDR3nt: TGTGCCAGCAGCAGGACAGGGAATGGCTACACCTTC
j_gene: TRBJ2-7; v_gene: TRBV9; d_gene: TRBD2; abundance: few; CDR3aa: CASSPGTSDYEQYF; CDR3nt: TGTGCCAGCAGCCCAGGGACTAGCGACTACGAGCAGTACTTC
j_gene: TRBJ2-3; v_gene: TRBV6-1; d_gene: NA; abundance: NA; CDR3aa: CASSETLGQTDTQYF; CDR3nt: TGTGCCAGCAGTGAAACGTTGGGGCAAACAGATACGCAGTATTTT
j_gene: TRBJ1-2; v_gene: TRBV7-9; d_gene: NA; abundance: NA; CDR3aa: CASSLFGGGREGYTF; CDR3nt: TGTGCCAGCAGCTTATTCGGCGGAGGCCGTGAGGGCTACACCTTC
j_gene: TRBJ1-2; v_gene: TRBV11-2; d_gene: NA; abundance: NA; CDR3aa: CASSFLGQANGYTF; CDR3nt: TGTGCCAGCAGCTTTCTGGGACAAGCGAATGGCTACACCTTC
j_gene: TRBJ1-1; v_gene: TRBV5-5; d_gene: NA; abundance: NA; CDR3aa: CASSFPETGAMNTEAFF; CDR3nt: TGTGCCAGCAGCTTTCCGGAGACAGGTGCTATGAACACTGAAGCTTTCTTT
j_gene: TRBJ2-6; v_gene: TRBV11-2; d_gene: NA; abundance: NA; CDR3aa: CASSFSSGPGSGANVLTF; CDR3nt: TGTGCCAGCAGCTTCTCGTCGGGACCCGGCTCTGGGGCCAACGTCCTGACTTTC
j_gene: TRBJ2-5; v_gene: TRBV4-2; d_gene: TRBD1; abundance: NA; CDR3aa: CASSQDLGRQGETQYF; CDR3nt: TGTGCCAGCAGCCAAGATCTTGGGAGACAGGGAGAGACCCAGTACTTC
j_gene: TRBJ1-1; v_gene: TRBV9; d_gene: NA; abundance: NA; CDR3aa: CASSERRENTEAFF; CDR3nt: TGTGCCAGCAGCGAACGGAGGGAGAACACTGAAGCTTTCTTT
j_gene: TRBJ2-7; v_gene: TRBV9; d_gene: NA; abundance: NA; CDR3aa: CASSATGLSSYEQYF; CDR3nt: TGTGCCAGCAGCGCCACAGGGCTCAGCTCCTACGAGCAGTACTTC
j_gene: TRBJ2-7; v_gene: TRBV7-9; d_gene: NA; abundance: few; CDR3aa: CASIGGSSYEQYF; CDR3nt: TGTGCCAGCATTGGGGGAAGCTCCTACGAGCAGTACTTC
j_gene: TRBJ1-2; v_gene: TRBV20-1; d_gene: TRBD1; abundance: once; CDR3aa: CSASGRLTSGGRGYTF; CDR3nt: TGCAGTGCTAGTGGGCGCCTCACCTCAGGGGGCCGAGGCTACACCTTC
j_gene: TRBJ1-1; v_gene: TRBV28; d_gene: NA; abundance: once; CDR3aa: CASYRDNLNFAEAFF; CDR3nt: TGTGCCAGTTACCGGGACAATTTAAACTTCGCTGAAGCTTTCTTT
j_gene: TRBJ2-5; v_gene: TRBV7-2; d_gene: NA; abundance: NA; CDR3aa: CASSFWRERETQYF; CDR3nt: TGTGCCAGCAGCTTCTGGAGGGAACGGGAGACCCAGTACTTC
j_gene: TRBJ2-7; v_gene: TRBV29-1; d_gene: TRBD1; abundance: NA; CDR3aa: CSAFRQGYNEQYF; CDR3nt: TGCAGCGCGTTTCGACAGGGGTACAACGAGCAGTACTTC
j_gene: TRBJ2-7; v_gene: TRBV7-9; d_gene: TRBD2; abundance: NA; CDR3aa: CASSSPGGRAREQYF; CDR3nt: TGTGCCAGCAGCTCCCCGGGGGGAAGAGCCCGAGAGCAGTACTTC
j_gene: TRBJ2-5; v_gene: TRBV15; d_gene: NA; abundance: NA; CDR3aa: CATSRDSGGETQYF; CDR3nt: TGTGCCACCAGCAGAGATTCCGGGGGAGAGACCCAGTACTTC
j_gene: TRBJ1-4; v_gene: TRBV7-9; d_gene: NA; abundance: NA; CDR3aa: CASSGTGKGVGEKLFF; CDR3nt: TGTGCCAGCAGCGGTACAGGGAAAGGGGTTGGGGAAAAACTGTTTTTT
j_gene: TRBJ1-6; v_gene: TRBV7-6; d_gene: TRBD1; abundance: NA; CDR3aa: CASSFTDRDAAYNSPLHF; CDR3nt: TGTGCCAGCAGCTTTACCGACAGGGACGCGGCCTATAATTCACCCCTCCACTTT
j_gene: TRBJ2-7; v_gene: TRBV4-1; d_gene: TRBD1; abundance: medium-sized; CDR3aa: CASSQETGGSYEQYF; CDR3nt: TGCGCCAGCAGCCAGGAGACAGGGGGCTCCTACGAGCAGTACTTC
j_gene: TRBJ2-3; v_gene: TRBV7-8; d_gene: TRBD2; abundance: NA; CDR3aa: CASSLPGHGLGLGTQYF; CDR3nt: TGTGCCAGCAGCTTACCGGGTCATGGACTAGGACTAGGTACGCAGTATTTT
j_gene: TRBJ1-3; v_gene: TRBV6-5; d_gene: TRBD1; abundance: NA; CDR3aa: CASSFGTGRSGNTIYF; CDR3nt: TGTGCCAGCAGTTTCGGGACAGGGCGCTCTGGAAACACCATATATTTT
j_gene: TRBJ1-5; v_gene: TRBV14; d_gene: NA; abundance: NA; CDR3aa: CASSQDLVQEFGNQPQHF; CDR3nt: TGTGCCAGCAGCCAAGATCTTGTGCAGGAGTTTGGTAATCAGCCCCAGCATTTT
j_gene: TRBJ1-3; v_gene: TRBV3-1/TRBV3-2; d_gene: NA; abundance: few; CDR3aa: CASSRIGNTIYF; CDR3nt: TGTGCCAGCAGCCGTATTGGAAACACCATATATTTT
j_gene: TRBJ2-1; v_gene: TRBV24-1; d_gene: NA; abundance: NA; CDR3aa: CATRRGNEQFF; CDR3nt: TGTGCCACCAGGCGTGGAAATGAGCAGTTCTTC
j_gene: TRBJ2-3; v_gene: TRBV7-3; d_gene: NA; abundance: NA; CDR3aa: CASTTDRGTDTQYF; CDR3nt: TGTGCCAGTACGACGGACCGGGGCACAGATACGCAGTATTTT
j_gene: TRBJ1-4; v_gene: TRBV12-3/TRBV12-4; d_gene: TRBD1; abundance: NA; CDR3aa: CASSGQVNEKLFF; CDR3nt: TGTGCCAGCAGTGGACAGGTGAATGAAAAACTGTTTTTT
j_gene: TRBJ1-2; v_gene: TRBV15; d_gene: NA; abundance: NA; CDR3aa: CATSRGGATNYGYTF; CDR3nt: TGTGCCACCAGCAGAGGGGGGGCTACTAACTATGGCTACACCTTC